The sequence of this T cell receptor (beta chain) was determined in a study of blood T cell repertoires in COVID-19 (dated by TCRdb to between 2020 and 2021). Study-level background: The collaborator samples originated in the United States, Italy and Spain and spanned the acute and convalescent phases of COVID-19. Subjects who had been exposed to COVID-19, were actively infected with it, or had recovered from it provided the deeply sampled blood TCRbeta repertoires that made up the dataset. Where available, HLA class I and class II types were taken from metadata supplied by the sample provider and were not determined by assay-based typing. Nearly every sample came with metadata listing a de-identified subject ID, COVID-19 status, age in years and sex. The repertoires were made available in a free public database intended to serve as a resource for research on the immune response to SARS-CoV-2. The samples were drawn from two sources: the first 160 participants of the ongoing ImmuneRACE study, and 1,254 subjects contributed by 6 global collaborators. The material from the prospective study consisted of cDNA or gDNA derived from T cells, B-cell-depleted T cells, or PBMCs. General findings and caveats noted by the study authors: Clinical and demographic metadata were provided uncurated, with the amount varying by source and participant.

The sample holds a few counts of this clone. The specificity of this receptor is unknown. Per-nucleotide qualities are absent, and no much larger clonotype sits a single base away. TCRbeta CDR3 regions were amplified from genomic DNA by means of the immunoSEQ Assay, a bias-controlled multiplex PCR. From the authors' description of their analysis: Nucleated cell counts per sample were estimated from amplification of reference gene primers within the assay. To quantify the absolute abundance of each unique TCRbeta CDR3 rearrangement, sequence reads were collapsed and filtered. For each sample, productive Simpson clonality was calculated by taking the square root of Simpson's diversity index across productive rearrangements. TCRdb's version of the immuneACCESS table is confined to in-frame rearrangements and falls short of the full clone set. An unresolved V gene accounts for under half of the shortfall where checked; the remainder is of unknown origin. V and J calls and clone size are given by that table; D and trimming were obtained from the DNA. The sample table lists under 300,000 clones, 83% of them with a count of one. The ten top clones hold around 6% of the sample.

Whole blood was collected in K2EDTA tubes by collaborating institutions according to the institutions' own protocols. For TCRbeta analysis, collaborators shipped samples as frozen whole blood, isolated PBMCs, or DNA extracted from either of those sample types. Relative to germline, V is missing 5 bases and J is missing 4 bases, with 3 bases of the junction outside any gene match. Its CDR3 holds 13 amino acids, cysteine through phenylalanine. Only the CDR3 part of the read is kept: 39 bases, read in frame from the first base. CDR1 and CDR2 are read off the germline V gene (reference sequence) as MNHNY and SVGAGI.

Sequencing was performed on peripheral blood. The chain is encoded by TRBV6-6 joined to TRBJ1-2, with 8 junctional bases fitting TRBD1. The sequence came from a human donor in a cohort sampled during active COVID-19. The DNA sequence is TGTGCCAGCAGTCCCGACAGGGGCTATGGCTACACCTTC. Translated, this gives CASSPDRGYGYTF.